The text below deals with one TCR beta chain. What it recognizes is unknown. RNA transcripts served as the template for amplifying TCR beta CDR3 regions. The TCR CDR3 first-round RT-PCR relied on the HTBI primer set. TCRdb processed the multiplex PCR reads anew with MiXCR; each CDR3 protein has one entry. Counted here are fewer than 550,000 distinct CDR3 sequences, 15% to 19% occurring once; the ten biggest clones make up approximately 7.5%. The CDR3 spans 12 residues. CDR1 MNHNS and CDR2 SASEGT come from the germline V gene. Unmatched junction bases numbered 4, after V lost 7 bases and J lost 5 bases. This entry is derived from a study of T cells in Graves' hyperthyroidism and ophthalmopathy. Study outcomes and limitations: Through a model of 13 V-J features, ophthalmopathy was separated from stable hyperthyroidism.

The sequenced sample was blood. This receptor was identified in a woman aged 18 to 35 with Graves' hyperthyroidism. The V gene is TRBV6-1, the J gene TRBJ2-7, with 8 bases lining up with TRBD2. Here the CDR3 DNA reads TGTGCCAGCACCCCCGGGGGGGACGAGCAGTACTTC. Its translation: CASTPGGDEQYF.